A single sample gave rise to the 30 T cell receptor beta chains below, sequenced in a study of shared clonotypes between healthy human individuals. Clones were sequenced by immunoSEQ multiplex PCR, and TCRdb holds only the in-frame ones, with some missing. Of 2.3 million or so clones listed, over 85% are singletons. The sample taken for sequencing was naive CD4+ T cells from PBMCs. Subset noted: CD45RA+ positively selected. The receptors shown here come from a man aged 18 to 35 in good health. Some clones in this sample may be carry-over from other donors' samples.

The chain joins TRBV9 to TRBJ2-6; D assignment may be TRBD1 or TRBD2 (5 bases each). CDR1 is SGDLS and CDR2 is YYNGEE in the germline V gene. The V and J ends lost 4 bases and 2 bases respectively, with 13 bases between them. The CDR3 length is 16 residues. The CDR3 nucleotides are TGTGCCAGCAGCTACTTTGGGGGTGCTGGGGCCAACGTCCTGACTTTC. It codes for CASSYFGGAGANVLTF.

The chain couples TRBV18 to TRBJ1-1, with 11 bases identical to TRBD1. Germline V CDR1 and CDR2: KGHSH, LQKENI. The CDR3 contains 15 residues. The junction had 5 bases not matched to a gene; V was cut back by 4 bases and J by 4 bases. CDR3 DNA sequence: TGTGCCAGCTCACTCACCGGGACAGGGGGCACTGAAGCTTTCTTT. It translates to CASSLTGTGGTEAFF. Using reference TRBV18 and TRBJ1-1 for the parts outside the CDR3, the full variable domain is NAGVMQNPRHLVRRRGQEARLRCSPMKGHSHVYWYRQLPEEGLKFMVYLQKENIIDESGMPKERFSAEFPKEGPSILRIQQVVRGDSAAYFCASSLTGTGGTEAFFGQGTRLTVV.

The chain recombines TRBV18 with TRBJ2-2; D ambiguous. V dropped 5 bases and J dropped 0 bases, with 7 bases sitting between them. Germline values: CDR1 KGHSH, CDR2 LQKENI. The CDR3 has 14 amino acids. The CDR3 here is CASSKGPNTGELFF. The CDR3, as DNA: TGTGCCAGCTCAAAAGGGCCGAACACCGGGGAGCTGTTTTTT. Using reference TRBV18 and TRBJ2-2 for the parts outside the CDR3, the full variable domain is NAGVMQNPRHLVRRRGQEARLRCSPMKGHSHVYWYRQLPEEGLKFMVYLQKENIIDESGMPKERFSAEFPKEGPSILRIQQVVRGDSAAYFCASSKGPNTGELFFGEGSRLTVL.

The chain is built from TRBV6-1 and TRBJ2-5; D is undetermined. V gave up 5 bases and J gave up 1 base, with 5 bases separating them. This CDR3 comprises 12 residues. Germline V CDR1 and CDR2: MNHNS, SASEGT. CDR3 amino acids: CASSHLQETQYF. The DNA for the CDR3 is TGTGCCAGCAGTCACCTCCAAGAGACCCAGTACTTC.

This clone has just one count. The genes are TRBV29-1 and TRBJ2-7; TRBD1 aligns across 8 bases. This CDR3 region has 13 residues. V was pared by 5 bases and J by 1 base, with 4 bases of the junction left unmatched. In germline, CDR1 is SQVTM, CDR2 ANQGSEA. The DNA of the CDR3 is TGCAGCGTTTGGGACAGGACGTCCTACGAGCAGTACTTC. As protein: CSVWDRTSYEQYF.

This clone was seen a single time. This rearrangement joins TRBV2 to TRBJ1-4, with 8 bases aligning to TRBD1. Trimming at V came to 6 bases and at J to 3 bases, leaving 6 bases not matched to a gene. The CDR3 covers 15 residues. Germline V CDR1 and CDR2: SNHLY, FYNNEI. Written as DNA, the CDR3 is TGTGCCAGCAGGGACCCGGGACAGGCTAATGAAAAACTGTTTTTT. It is translated as CASRDPGQANEKLFF.

The chain uses TRBV14 and TRBJ1-1; 7 bases are shared with TRBD1. Germline CDR1 reads SGHDN; CDR2 reads FVKESK. CDR3 size: 18 residues. V was clipped by 1 base and J by 6 bases; unmatched bases: 17. CDR3 DNA: TGTGCCAGCAGCCAAGTCGCCCACCCAGGTTTGGACAGGCCTGAAGCTTTCTTT. Protein sequence: CASSQVAHPGLDRPEAFF.

This clone was seen only once. Other DNA variants within this sample encode the same CDR3. The CDR3 reads CASSPLAGGVDEQYF. CDR3 DNA: TGTGCCAGCTCACCACTAGCGGGAGGAGTCGATGAGCAGTACTTC. V usage is TRBV18 and J usage is TRBJ2-7; TRBD2 matches at 10 bases. The CDR3 totals 15 residues. The V gene end was trimmed by 1 base and the J gene end by 7 bases; junction bases not matched to a gene: 7. Germline values: CDR1 KGHSH, CDR2 LQKENI.

The chain is built from TRBV6-4 and TRBJ2-5; 8 nucleotides line up with TRBD1. Trimming at V came to 3 bases and at J to 2 bases, leaving 5 bases not matched to a gene. The CDR3 covers 15 residues. Germline assignment: CDR1 MRHNA and CDR2 SNTAGT. CDR3 in DNA: TGTGCCAGCAGTGAGGGGACAGGAAGGCAAGAGACCCAGTACTTC. Its translation: CASSEGTGRQETQYF.

The V call is TRBV28, the J call TRBJ2-7; D is unclear. CDR1 is MDHEN, CDR2 SYDVKM, per germline. Trimming removed 5 bases from V and 4 bases from J, with 15 bases in between. The CDR3 sequence is 14 residues long. The DNA for the CDR3 is TGTGCCAGCAGTCTCGCCCGCCCCCAATACGAGCAGTACTTC. Protein sequence: CASSLARPQYEQYF.

This clone was seen once. Other DNA sequences within the sample encode an identical CDR3. V gene TRBV29-1 combines with J gene TRBJ1-5; a possible D gene is TRBD1 (5 bases). CDR1 and CDR2 (germline): SQVTM, ANQGSEA. CDR3 size: 12 residues. Trimming took 7 bases from V and 7 from J, leaving 14 bases between them. The CDR3 spells CSARTGDQPQHF. CDR3 nucleotides: TGCAGCGCCCGAACCGGGGACCAGCCCCAGCATTTT. Filled out from reference TRBV29-1 and TRBJ1-5, the complete variable domain reads SAVISQKPSRDICQRGTSLTIQCQVDSQVTMMFWYRQQPGQSLTLIATANQGSEATYESGFVIDKFPISRPNLTFSTLTVSNMSPEDSSIYLCSARTGDQPQHFGDGTRLSIL.

Regarding this clone: Other DNA sequences from this sample encode an identical CDR3 as well. The V gene is TRBV18, the J gene TRBJ2-7; D remains ambiguous. Germline lookup yields CDR1 KGHSH and CDR2 LQKENI. The CDR3 consists of 14 residues. Trimming removed 3 bases from V and 0 bases from J, with 9 bases in between. CDR3 protein: CASSPSQSSYEQYF. CDR3 DNA: TGTGCCAGCTCACCCTCTCAGAGCTCCTACGAGCAGTACTTC.

This rearrangement joins TRBV28 to TRBJ2-7; D possibly corresponds to TRBD2 (5 bases). V gave up 5 bases and J gave up 7 bases, with 21 bases separating them. The germline gives CDR1 MDHEN, CDR2 SYDVKM. The CDR3 extends over 15 amino acids. In DNA form, the CDR3 reads TGTGCCAGCAGTAAGCCCGTTCGGGGATCGGGGGAGCAGTACTTC. It encodes CASSKPVRGSGEQYF. Based on the CDR3 plus reference TRBV28 and TRBJ2-7, the full variable domain is DVKVTQSSRYLVKRTGEKVFLECVQDMDHENMFWYRQDPGLGLRLIYFSYDVKMKEKGDIPEGYSVSREKKERFSLILESASTNQTSMYLCASSKPVRGSGEQYFGPGTRLTVT.

In the case of this clone: In the same sample, other DNA sequences code for this CDR3. The chain joins TRBV30 to TRBJ2-7; D uncertain. The CDR3 loop spans 11 amino acids. The germline V gene has CDR1 GTSNPN and CDR2 SVGIG (reference sequence). V was shortened by 2 bases and J by 4 bases, with 6 bases between the two germline ends. The CDR3 protein is CAWSSRYEQYF. The CDR3 nucleotides read TGTGCCTGGAGTTCGAGGTACGAGCAGTACTTC.

V is TRBV11-2 and J is TRBJ2-5; 12 bases match TRBD2. This CDR3 has 16 amino acids. With V trimmed by 6 bases and J by 7 bases, 12 bases remained unmatched. Germline V CDR1 and CDR2: SGHAT, FQNNGV. CDR3 in amino acids: CASRQGLAGGLGTQYF. In nucleotides, the CDR3 is TGTGCCAGCAGACAAGGCCTAGCGGGAGGGCTAGGGACCCAGTACTTC.

The chain joins TRBV2 to TRBJ1-5; the match to TRBD1 covers 9 bases. The CDR3 runs to 13 residues. Trimming took 5 bases from V and 5 from J; bases not matched to a gene: 1. Germline CDR1 reads SNHLY; CDR2 reads FYNNEI. CDR3 sequence: CASSRTGDQPQHF. CDR3 nucleotide sequence: TGTGCCAGCAGTAGGACAGGGGATCAGCCCCAGCATTTT. Together with reference TRBV2 and TRBJ1-5, the CDR3 gives the full variable domain: EPEVTQTPSHQVTQMGQEVILRCVPISNHLYFYWYRQILGQKVEFLVSFYNNEISEKSEIFDDQFSVERPDGSNFTLKIRSTKLEDSAMYFCASSRTGDQPQHFGDGTRLSIL.

The chain joins TRBV7-3 to TRBJ2-3, with 13 nucleotides matching TRBD2. J was trimmed by 2 bases and V by 0 bases; bases with no gene match: 14. The germline V gene encodes CDR1 SGHTA and CDR2 FQGTGA. This CDR3 is 21 amino acids long. CDR3 sequence reads: CASSLTRTSGRVPRNTDTQYF. For the CDR3, the DNA is TGTGCCAGCAGCTTAACCCGGACTAGCGGGAGAGTACCCAGGAACACAGATACGCAGTATTTT.

The chain recombines TRBV4-1 with TRBJ1-1; D remains unclear. CDR1 and CDR2 (germline): MGHRA, YSYEKL. This CDR3 is 13 amino acids long. V was shortened by 1 base and J by 2 bases, with 5 bases between the two germline ends. The CDR3 DNA sequence: TGCGCCAGCAGCCAAGTAATCAACACTGAAGCTTTCTTT. Translating gives CASSQVINTEAFF.

For this clone: At the DNA level, this CDR3 is encoded by other sequences in the same sample as well. The chain links TRBV7-2 to TRBJ2-5, with D unresolved. The germline gives CDR1 SGHTA, CDR2 FQGNSA. CDR3 size: 14 residues. V gave up 1 base and J gave up 2 bases, with 8 bases separating them. The CDR3 DNA reads TGTGCCAGCAGCTTAGGGGGTTCTCAAGAGACCCAGTACTTC. Translating gives CASSLGGSQETQYF.

The genes are TRBV27 and TRBJ2-7, with D uncertain. The CDR3 runs to 13 residues. Looked up from germline, CDR1 is MNHEY and CDR2 is SMNVEV (reference sequence). Trimming took 2 bases from V and 7 from J, leaving 12 bases between them. This CDR3 reads CASSLRKLGEQYF. Here the CDR3 DNA reads TGTGCCAGCAGTTTACGGAAACTTGGGGAGCAGTACTTC.

This chain links TRBV4-3 with TRBJ2-3, with 8 bases lining up with TRBD1. Germline V gene lookup returns CDR1 LGHNA and CDR2 YSLEER. The CDR3 is made up of 15 amino acids. The V and J ends lost 5 bases and 0 bases, in that order; junction bases with no gene match: 4. The CDR3 DNA follows: TGCGCCAGCAGCACCCGACAGGGGAGCACAGATACGCAGTATTTT. It is translated as CASSTRQGSTDTQYF.

J is TRBJ1-1 and V is TRBV7-2, with D hard to call. Germline V CDR1 and CDR2: SGHTA, FQGNSA. This CDR3 is 15 amino acids long. The V end lost 6 bases, the J end lost 3 bases, and 17 bases lay between the germline ends. This CDR3 reads CASRYSEPGYTEAFF. CDR3 nucleotides: TGTGCCAGCAGGTACTCGGAACCCGGGTACACTGAAGCTTTCTTT. The variable domain in full, with the rest retrieved from reference TRBV7-2 and TRBJ1-1, is GAGVSQSPSNKVTEKGKDVELRCDPISGHTALYWYRQSLGQGLEFLIYFQGNSAPDKSGLPSDRFSAERTGGSVSTLTIQRTQQEDSAVYLCASRYSEPGYTEAFFGQGTRLTVV.

The chain couples TRBV6-1 to TRBJ1-4; 9 bases agree with TRBD1. Trimming took 1 base from V and 5 from J; bases not matched to a gene: 2. The CDR3 sequence is 15 residues long. CDR1 MNHNS and CDR2 SASEGT come from the germline V gene. The CDR3 nucleotides are TGTGCCAGCAGTGAAGTTGGACAGGGGAATGAAAAACTGTTTTTT. Translating gives CASSEVGQGNEKLFF.

This chain connects TRBV4-2 to TRBJ1-4; no reliable D call. This CDR3 spans 16 amino acids. The germline gives CDR1 LGHNA, CDR2 YNFKEQ. V lost 4 bases, J lost 0 bases, and 12 bases lay in between. Here the CDR3 reads CASSPTGPPTNEKLFF. The DNA for the CDR3 is TGTGCCAGCAGCCCTACCGGGCCCCCAACTAATGAAAAACTGTTTTTT.

CDR3 in amino acids: CASSYSGGGRYGYTF. The CDR3 DNA follows: TGTGCCAGCAGTTACTCAGGGGGCGGACGCTATGGCTACACCTTC. The genes are TRBV6-5 and TRBJ1-2; the match to TRBD1 covers 7 bases. V lost 0 bases to trimming and J lost 4 bases; unmatched junction nucleotides: 5. Germline lookup yields CDR1 MNHEY and CDR2 SVGAGI. The CDR3 is made up of 15 amino acids.

The V gene is TRBV10-3, the J gene TRBJ2-3; D is perhaps TRBD1 (5 bases). CDR1 ENHRY and CDR2 SYGVKD come from the germline V gene. This CDR3 spans 14 amino acids. Trimming cost V 4 bases and J 2 bases, with 10 bases left between them. CDR3 sequence reads: CAISGAGSTDTQYF. CDR3 sequence (DNA): TGTGCCATCAGTGGGGCAGGGTCCACAGATACGCAGTATTTT.

Turning to this clone: Within the sample, other DNA sequences also encode this same CDR3. The rearrangement uses TRBV7-3 and TRBJ2-3; 9 bases line up with TRBD2. Trimming took 3 bases from V and 2 from J; bases not matched to a gene: 6. The germline V gene encodes CDR1 SGHTA and CDR2 FQGTGA. This CDR3 region has 16 residues. The CDR3 spells CASSLGLAGFTDTQYF. CDR3 in DNA: TGTGCCAGCAGCTTGGGGCTAGCGGGATTCACAGATACGCAGTATTTT. The whole variable domain, remainder taken from reference TRBV7-3 and TRBJ2-3, is GAGVSQTPSNKVTEKGKYVELRCDPISGHTALYWYRQSLGQGPEFLIYFQGTGAADDSGLPNDRFFAVRPEGSVSTLKIQRTERGDSAVYLCASSLGLAGFTDTQYFGPGTRLTVL.

The gene calls are TRBV15 and TRBJ2-1; the match to TRBD1 covers 7 bases. The V gene's germline CDR1 is LNHNV and CDR2 YYDKDF (reference sequence). There are 14 residues in the CDR3. V dropped 4 bases and J dropped 6; count of bases not matched to a gene: 6. The CDR3 DNA sequence: TGTGCCACCAGCAAGGACAGGAGATCCAATGAGCAGTTCTTC. Translating it yields CATSKDRRSNEQFF.

This clone was found a few times. The rearrangement joins TRBV4-1 to TRBJ1-1; 8 nucleotides align to TRBD1. From germline, CDR1 is MGHRA and CDR2 YSYEKL. The V and J ends lost 4 bases and 1 base, in that order; junction bases with no gene match: 2. The CDR3 is made up of 14 amino acids. CDR3 residues: CASSRTGPNTEAFF. The CDR3 DNA reads as TGCGCCAGCAGCCGGACAGGGCCGAACACTGAAGCTTTCTTT.

The chain is built from TRBV5-4 and TRBJ2-7; 12 bases match TRBD2. The junction had 5 bases not matched to a gene; V was cut back by 1 base and J by 6 bases. This CDR3 spans 15 amino acids. CDR1 and CDR2 (germline): SGHNT, YYREEE (reference sequence). CDR3 in amino acids: CASSLSGTSGREQYF. CDR3 DNA: TGTGCCAGCAGCTTGTCCGGGACTAGCGGGCGCGAGCAGTACTTC.